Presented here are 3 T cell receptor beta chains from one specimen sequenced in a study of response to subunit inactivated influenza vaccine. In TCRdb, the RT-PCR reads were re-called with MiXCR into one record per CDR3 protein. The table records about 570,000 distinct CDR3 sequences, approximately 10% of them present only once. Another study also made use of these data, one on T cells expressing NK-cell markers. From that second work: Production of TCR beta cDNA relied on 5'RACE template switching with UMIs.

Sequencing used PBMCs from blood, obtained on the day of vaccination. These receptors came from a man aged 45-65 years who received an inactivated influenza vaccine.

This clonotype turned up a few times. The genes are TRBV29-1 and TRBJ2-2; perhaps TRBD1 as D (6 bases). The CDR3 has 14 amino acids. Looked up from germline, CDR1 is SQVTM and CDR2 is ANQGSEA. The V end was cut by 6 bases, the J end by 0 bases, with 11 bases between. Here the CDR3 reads CSVDRGANTGELFF. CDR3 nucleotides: TGCAGCGTGGACAGAGGAGCGAACACCGGGGAGCTGTTTTTT.

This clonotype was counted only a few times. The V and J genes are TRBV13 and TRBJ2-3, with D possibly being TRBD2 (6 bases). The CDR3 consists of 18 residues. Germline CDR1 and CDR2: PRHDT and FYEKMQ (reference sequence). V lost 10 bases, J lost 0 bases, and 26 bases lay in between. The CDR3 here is CATRPLSGHSPSTDTQYF. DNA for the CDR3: TGTGCCACCAGGCCCCTCAGCGGGCACTCTCCTAGCACAGATACGCAGTATTTT.

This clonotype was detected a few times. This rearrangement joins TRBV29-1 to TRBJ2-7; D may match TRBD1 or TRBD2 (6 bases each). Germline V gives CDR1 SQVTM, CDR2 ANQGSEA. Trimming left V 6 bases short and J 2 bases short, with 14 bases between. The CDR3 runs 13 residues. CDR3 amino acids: CSVGGLAPYEQYF. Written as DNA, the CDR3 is TGCAGCGTCGGGGGCCTGGCCCCCTACGAGCAGTACTTC.